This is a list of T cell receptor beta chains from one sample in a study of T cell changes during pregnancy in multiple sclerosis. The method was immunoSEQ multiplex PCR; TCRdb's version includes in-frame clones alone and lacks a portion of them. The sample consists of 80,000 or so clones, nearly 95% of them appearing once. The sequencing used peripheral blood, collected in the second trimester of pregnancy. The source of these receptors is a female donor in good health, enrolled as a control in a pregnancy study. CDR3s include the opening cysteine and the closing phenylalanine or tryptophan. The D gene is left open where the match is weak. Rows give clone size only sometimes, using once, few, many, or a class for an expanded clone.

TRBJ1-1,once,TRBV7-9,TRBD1,TGTGCCAGCAGCAGGGACAGGGGCTTGTACACTGAAGCTTTCTTT,CASSRDRGLYTEAFF
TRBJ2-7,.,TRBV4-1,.,TGCGCCAGCAGCCAAGTCCTAGCTGCTAACTACGAGCAGTACTTC,CASSQVLAANYEQYF
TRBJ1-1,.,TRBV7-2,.,TGTGCCAGCAGCTCTTCCGGGAACACTGAAGCTTTCTTT,CASSSSGNTEAFF
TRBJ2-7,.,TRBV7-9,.,TGTGCCAGCAGCTTCTCAGCGGGTACCTACGAGCAGTACTTC,CASSFSAGTYEQYF
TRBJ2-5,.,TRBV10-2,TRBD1,TGCGCCAGCAGGGACAGGGCTCAAGAGACCCAGTACTTC,CASRDRAQETQYF
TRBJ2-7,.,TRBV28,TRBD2,TGTGCCAGCAGTTTCCCCCGACTAGCGGACGAGCAGTACTTC,CASSFPRLADEQYF
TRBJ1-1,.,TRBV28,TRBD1,TGTGCCAGCAGTTTATTTCTCGAGACAGGGAGGAACACTGAAGCTTTCTTT,CASSLFLETGRNTEAFF
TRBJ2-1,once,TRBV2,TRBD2,TGTGCCAGCAGACGGACTAGCGGGAGTCGGAATGAGCAGTTCTTC,CASRRTSGSRNEQFF
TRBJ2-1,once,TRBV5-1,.,TGCGCCAGCAGCTTGAGGGGGTCCGACGGTGAGCAGTTCTTC,CASSLRGSDGEQFF
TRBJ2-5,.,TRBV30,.,TGTGCCTGGAGTGTTCAGGGGGAGACCCAGTACTTC,CAWSVQGETQYF
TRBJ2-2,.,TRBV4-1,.,TGCGCCAGCAGCCAAGATGGCGGCACCGGGGAGCTGTTTTTT,CASSQDGGTGELFF
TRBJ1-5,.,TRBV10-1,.,TGCGCCAGCAGGCCCCGGGCAGGGAAACAGCCCCAGCATTTT,CASRPRAGKQPQHF
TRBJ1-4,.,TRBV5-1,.,TGCGCCAGCAGCTTGGACAGCTATAATGAAAAACTGTTTTTT,CASSLDSYNEKLFF
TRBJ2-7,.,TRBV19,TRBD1,TGTGCCAGTAGTATCGGGTCAGGGGGCCTCGGGGACGAGCAGTACTTC,CASSIGSGGLGDEQYF
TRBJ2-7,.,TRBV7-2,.,TGTGCCAGCAGTCTTTACAGAGATACCTACGAGCAGTACTTC,CASSLYRDTYEQYF
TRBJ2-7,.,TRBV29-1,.,TGCAGCGTTGAAGTACAGTCCTACGAGCAGTACTTC,CSVEVQSYEQYF
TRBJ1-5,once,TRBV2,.,TGTGCCAGCAGTGCAGACAGTCATCAGCCCCAGCATTTT,CASSADSHQPQHF
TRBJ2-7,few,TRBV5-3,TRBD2,TGTGCCAGAAGCTCCGGACTAGCGGAATCCTACGAGCAGTACTTC,CARSSGLAESYEQYF
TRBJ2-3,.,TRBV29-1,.,TGCAGCGTCGCGAAGGGGTATGGGACAGATACGCAGTATTTT,CSVAKGYGTDTQYF
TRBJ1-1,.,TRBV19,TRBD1,TGTGCCAGTAGTATAGGCGACAGGGTAACTGAAGCTTTCTTT,CASSIGDRVTEAFF
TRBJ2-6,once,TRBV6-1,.,TGTGCCAGCAGCAGGGTATCTGGGGCCAACGTCCTGACTTTC,CASSRVSGANVLTF
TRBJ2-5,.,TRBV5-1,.,TGCGCCAGCAGCTTGTCGGGGGTAAGCCAAGAGACCCAGTACTTC,CASSLSGVSQETQYF
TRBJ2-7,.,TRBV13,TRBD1,TGTGCCAGCAGCATTCCACAGGGGGAGCAGTACTTC,CASSIPQGEQYF
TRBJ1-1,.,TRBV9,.,TGTGCCAGCAGCGTAGTATCTGAAGCTTTCTTT,CASSVVSEAFF
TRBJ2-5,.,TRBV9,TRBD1,TGTGCCAGCAGCGAGGACAGGGTAACTACCCAAGAGACCCAGTACTTC,CASSEDRVTTQETQYF
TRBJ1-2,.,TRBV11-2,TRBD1,TGTGCCAGCACTCCTACAGGGGCGGACTATGGCTACACCTTC,CASTPTGADYGYTF
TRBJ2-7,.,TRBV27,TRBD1,TGTGCCAGCAGCCTCCGACAGGGTCGGATGTACGAGCAGTACTTC,CASSLRQGRMYEQYF
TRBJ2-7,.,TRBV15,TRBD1,TGTGCCACCAGCAGAGATGGGACAGGGGGCTACGAGCAGTACTTC,CATSRDGTGGYEQYF
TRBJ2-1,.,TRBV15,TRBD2,TGTGCCACCAGCAGCCCGGGACTAGCCAATGAGCAGTTCTTC,CATSSPGLANEQFF
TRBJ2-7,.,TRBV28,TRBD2,TGTGCCAGCAGTTTAGAGAGAAGCGGGAGGCTCTACGAGCAGTACTTC,CASSLERSGRLYEQYF
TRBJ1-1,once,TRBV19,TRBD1,TGTGCCAGTAGTCACAGGGGAAACACTGAAGCTTTCTTT,CASSHRGNTEAFF
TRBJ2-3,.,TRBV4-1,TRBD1,TGCGCCAGCAGCCAAGGAGCAGCGGGACAGGGGGATACGCAGTATTTT,CASSQGAAGQGDTQYF
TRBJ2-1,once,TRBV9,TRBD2,TGTGCCAGCAGCGGAGGACTAGCGGGGCTATACAATGAGCAGTTCTTC,CASSGGLAGLYNEQFF
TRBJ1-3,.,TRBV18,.,TGTGCCAGCTCCCCACAGGGACTGGCTGGAAACACCATATATTTT,CASSPQGLAGNTIYF